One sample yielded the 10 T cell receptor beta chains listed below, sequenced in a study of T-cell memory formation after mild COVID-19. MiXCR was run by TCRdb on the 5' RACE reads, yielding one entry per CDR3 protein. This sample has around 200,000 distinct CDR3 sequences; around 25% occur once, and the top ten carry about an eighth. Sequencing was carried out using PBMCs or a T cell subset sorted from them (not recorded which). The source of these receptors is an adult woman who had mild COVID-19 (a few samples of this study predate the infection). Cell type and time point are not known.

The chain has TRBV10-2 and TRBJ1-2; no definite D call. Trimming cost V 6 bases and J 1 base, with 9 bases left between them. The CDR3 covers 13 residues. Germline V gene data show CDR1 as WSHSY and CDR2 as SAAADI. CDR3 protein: CASSPVHNYGYTF. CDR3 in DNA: TGCGCCAGCAGCCCGGTTCATAACTATGGCTACACCTTC.

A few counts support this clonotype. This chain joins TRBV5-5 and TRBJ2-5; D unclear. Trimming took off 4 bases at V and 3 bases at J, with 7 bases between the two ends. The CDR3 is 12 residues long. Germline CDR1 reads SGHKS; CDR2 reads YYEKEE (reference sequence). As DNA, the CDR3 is TGTGCCAGCAGCGCAGAGGAAGAGACCCAGTACTTC. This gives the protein CASSAEEETQYF.

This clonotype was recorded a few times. For the CDR3, the DNA is TGCAGTGCTAGTCCGACAGGGAGTAATCAGCCCCAGCATTTT. It translates to CSASPTGSNQPQHF. J is TRBJ1-5 and V is TRBV20-1; TRBD1 aligns across 7 bases. The CDR3 contains 14 residues. Germline lookup yields CDR1 DFQATT and CDR2 SNEGSKA (reference sequence). V shed 3 bases, J shed 4 bases, and the junction held 6 bases outside the gene matches.

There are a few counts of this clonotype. CDR3 region: CATSGSGARSYNEQFF. The DNA for the CDR3 is TGTGCCACCAGCGGCTCCGGGGCGCGCTCCTACAATGAGCAGTTCTTC. V usage is TRBV24-1 and J usage is TRBJ2-1; D could derive from TRBD1 or TRBD2 (5 bases each). Germline values: CDR1 KGHDR, CDR2 SFDVKD. CDR3 length: 16 residues. V was clipped by 7 bases and J by 0 bases, with 15 bases between them.

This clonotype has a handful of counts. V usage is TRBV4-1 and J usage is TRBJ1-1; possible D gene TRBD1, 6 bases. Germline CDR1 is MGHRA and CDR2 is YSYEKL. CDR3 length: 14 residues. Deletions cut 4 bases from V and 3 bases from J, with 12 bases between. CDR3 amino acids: CASSLMKGDTEAFF. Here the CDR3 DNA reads TGCGCCAGCAGCCTCATGAAGGGGGACACTGAAGCTTTCTTT.

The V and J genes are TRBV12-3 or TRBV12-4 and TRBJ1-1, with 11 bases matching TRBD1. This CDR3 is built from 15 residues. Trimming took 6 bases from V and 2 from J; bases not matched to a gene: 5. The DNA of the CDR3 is TGTGCCAGCAGAGGGACAGGGGGTCCAAACACTGAAGCTTTCTTT. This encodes CASRGTGGPNTEAFF.

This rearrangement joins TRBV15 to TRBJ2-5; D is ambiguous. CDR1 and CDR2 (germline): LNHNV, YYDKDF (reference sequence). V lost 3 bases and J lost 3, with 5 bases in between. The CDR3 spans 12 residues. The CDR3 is CATSRIEETQYF. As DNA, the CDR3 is TGTGCCACCAGCAGGATTGAAGAGACCCAGTACTTC.

The DNA of the CDR3 is TGCAGTGCTAGAGATTGGCCTAGCGGGAGAAGGGGGAACATTCAGTACTTC. Protein sequence: CSARDWPSGRRGNIQYF. This rearrangement joins TRBV20-1 to TRBJ2-4; 10 bases are shared with TRBD2. J lost 7 bases, V lost 0 bases, and 12 bases had no gene match. CDR1 and CDR2 (germline): DFQATT, SNEGSKA (reference sequence). This CDR3 region has 17 residues.

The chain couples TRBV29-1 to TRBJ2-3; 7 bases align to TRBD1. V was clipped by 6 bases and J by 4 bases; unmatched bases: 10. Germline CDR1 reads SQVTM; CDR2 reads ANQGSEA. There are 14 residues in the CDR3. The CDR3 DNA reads TGCAGCGTAACAACAGGGGTCATGGCAGATACGCAGTATTTT. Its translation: CSVTTGVMADTQYF.

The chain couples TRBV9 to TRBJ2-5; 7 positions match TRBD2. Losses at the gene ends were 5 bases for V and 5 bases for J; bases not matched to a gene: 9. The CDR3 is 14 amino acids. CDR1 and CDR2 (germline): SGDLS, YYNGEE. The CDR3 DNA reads TGTGCCAGCAGTGAATCTAGCGGTGGGGAGACCCAGTACTTC. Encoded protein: CASSESSGGETQYF. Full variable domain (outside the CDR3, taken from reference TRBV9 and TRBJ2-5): DSGVTQTPKHLITATGQRVTLRCSPRSGDLSVYWYQQSLDQGLQFLIQYYNGEERAKGNILERFSAQQFPDLHSELNLSSLELGDSALYFCASSESSGGETQYFGPGTRLLVL.